A selection of T cell receptor beta chains follows, all from one sample in a study of CD8 T cells in Susac syndrome. Each CDR3 protein gets one entry after TCRdb re-called the immunoSEQ multiplex PCR reads with MiXCR. The sample lists around 270,000 distinct CDR3 sequences; roughly 85% were seen once. Sequenced input: CD8+ T cells from PBMCs. Receptors were obtained from a human donor with multiple sclerosis. The CDR3 runs from the conserved cysteine through the conserved F or W. Some rows have no size entry. The others give once, few or many, or a class for an expanded clone.

abundance: .
j_gene: TRBJ2-3
v_gene: TRBV6-1
CDR3aa: CASSAPGSGNAATDTQYF

abundance: .
j_gene: TRBJ2-5
v_gene: TRBV6-6
CDR3aa: CASSYEDRGQETQYF

abundance: once
j_gene: TRBJ1-1
v_gene: TRBV7-2
CDR3aa: CASSYPRVLSQNTEAFF

abundance: .
j_gene: TRBJ1-4
v_gene: TRBV5-1
CDR3aa: CAPGQHEKLFF

abundance: .
j_gene: TRBJ2-7
v_gene: TRBV27
CDR3aa: CASSFSGTFYEQYF

abundance: few
j_gene: TRBJ2-7
v_gene: TRBV6-5
CDR3aa: CASSYEPGTYEQYF

abundance: .
j_gene: TRBJ2-1
v_gene: TRBV6-4
CDR3aa: CASSELAGSYNEQFF

abundance: .
j_gene: TRBJ2-2
v_gene: TRBV7-9
CDR3aa: CASSLVAEYTGELFF

abundance: .
j_gene: TRBJ1-5
v_gene: TRBV12-3/TRBV12-4
CDR3aa: CASSDTGGSDPQHF

abundance: few
j_gene: TRBJ2-7
v_gene: TRBV6-1
CDR3aa: CASSAAASRESYEQYF

abundance: .
j_gene: TRBJ1-2
v_gene: TRBV19
CDR3aa: CASRPDSRANYGYTF

abundance: .
j_gene: TRBJ1-4
v_gene: TRBV5-6
CDR3aa: CASSLTGSNEKLFF

abundance: .
j_gene: TRBJ2-3
v_gene: TRBV27
CDR3aa: CASSPKEGPDTQYF

abundance: .
j_gene: TRBJ2-7
v_gene: TRBV15
CDR3aa: CATSGWDSSTYEQYF

abundance: .
j_gene: TRBJ2-6
v_gene: TRBV5-1
CDR3aa: CASSLGDRQRYSGANVLTF

abundance: .
j_gene: TRBJ1-4
v_gene: TRBV29-1
CDR3aa: CSVLGTDSTNEKLFF

abundance: .
j_gene: TRBJ1-4
v_gene: TRBV7-9
CDR3aa: CASSYTGSSREKLFF

abundance: few
j_gene: TRBJ2-3
v_gene: TRBV5-4
CDR3aa: CASSLASGLTTDTQYF

abundance: .
j_gene: TRBJ2-1
v_gene: TRBV21-1
CDR3aa: CASSKGELAGGVLNEQFF

abundance: few
j_gene: TRBJ2-7
v_gene: TRBV7-8
CDR3aa: CASSFPGLAGANEQYF

abundance: .
j_gene: TRBJ2-3
v_gene: TRBV5-1
CDR3aa: CASLAGNTDTQYF

abundance: .
j_gene: TRBJ2-7
v_gene: TRBV12-3/TRBV12-4
CDR3aa: CASSLDPHNEQYF

abundance: .
j_gene: TRBJ1-2
v_gene: TRBV6-5
CDR3aa: CASSYSKQGTGYGYTF

abundance: .
j_gene: TRBJ1-1
v_gene: TRBV2
CDR3aa: CASSPGGGRFSEAFF

abundance: .
j_gene: TRBJ1-1
v_gene: TRBV13
CDR3aa: CASSPSLGETEAFF

abundance: .
j_gene: TRBJ2-1
v_gene: TRBV30
CDR3aa: CAWSVTEGPFNQFF

abundance: .
j_gene: TRBJ2-1
v_gene: TRBV4-3
CDR3aa: CASSQAQGSSAEQFF

abundance: .
j_gene: TRBJ2-7
v_gene: TRBV4-3
CDR3aa: CASSPLIEAREQYF

abundance: .
j_gene: TRBJ2-3
v_gene: TRBV18
CDR3aa: CASSPLQGSTDTQYF

abundance: .
j_gene: TRBJ2-1
v_gene: TRBV29-1
CDR3aa: CSVEGASGRGEQFF

abundance: .
j_gene: TRBJ1-4
v_gene: TRBV4-3
CDR3aa: CASSQDPPGRGEKLFF

abundance: .
j_gene: TRBJ2-2
v_gene: TRBV7-6
CDR3aa: CASSLSPFFQGRGELFF

abundance: .
j_gene: TRBJ2-7
v_gene: TRBV19
CDR3aa: CASSTRTSGSSYEQYF

abundance: .
j_gene: TRBJ2-1
v_gene: TRBV23-1
CDR3aa: CASSQSISRVIEQFF

abundance: .
j_gene: TRBJ1-4
v_gene: TRBV29-1
CDR3aa: CSVERVLGNEKLFF

abundance: .
j_gene: TRBJ2-7
v_gene: TRBV5-1
CDR3aa: CASSLRERNEQYF

abundance: .
j_gene: TRBJ1-2
v_gene: TRBV28
CDR3aa: CATQPNYGYTF

abundance: few
j_gene: TRBJ2-7
v_gene: TRBV28
CDR3aa: CASSWGGISYEQYF

abundance: .
j_gene: TRBJ2-5
v_gene: TRBV7-2
CDR3aa: CASVAGPQETQYF

abundance: few
j_gene: TRBJ2-7
v_gene: TRBV6-5
CDR3aa: CASSLPDGEESYEQYF

abundance: .
j_gene: TRBJ2-7
v_gene: TRBV6-5
CDR3aa: CASSYPTNSYEQYF

abundance: .
j_gene: TRBJ2-7
v_gene: TRBV28
CDR3aa: CASSFRGGLAGFYEQYF

abundance: few
j_gene: TRBJ2-7
v_gene: TRBV12-3/TRBV12-4
CDR3aa: CASSFGGAKFYEQYF

abundance: .
j_gene: TRBJ1-1
v_gene: TRBV13
CDR3aa: CASSLGVTGNTEAFF

abundance: few
j_gene: TRBJ2-3
v_gene: TRBV7-9
CDR3aa: CASSLKGWLLTDTQYF

abundance: .
j_gene: TRBJ2-5
v_gene: TRBV20-1
CDR3aa: CSAPGELWETQYF

abundance: .
j_gene: TRBJ2-7
v_gene: TRBV18
CDR3aa: CASSLSWDRLKSGAGEQYF

abundance: .
j_gene: TRBJ1-2
v_gene: TRBV6-2/TRBV6-3
CDR3aa: CASQVRPESYYGYTF

abundance: .
j_gene: TRBJ2-2
v_gene: TRBV4-3
CDR3aa: CASSQDRASGSFAELFF

abundance: .
j_gene: TRBJ1-5
v_gene: TRBV24-1
CDR3aa: CATSSGLNQPQHF

abundance: .
j_gene: TRBJ2-3
v_gene: TRBV4-3
CDR3aa: CASSQSLKRGGADTQYF

abundance: .
j_gene: TRBJ2-7
v_gene: TRBV27
CDR3aa: CASSLWLAGGSEQYF

abundance: .
j_gene: TRBJ2-3
v_gene: TRBV20-1
CDR3aa: CSARVKRFTDTQYF

abundance: .
j_gene: TRBJ2-2
v_gene: TRBV27
CDR3aa: CASSLSGLGSRLFF

abundance: .
j_gene: TRBJ1-2
v_gene: TRBV11-2
CDR3aa: CASSPDGGYNYGYTF

abundance: .
j_gene: TRBJ2-1
v_gene: TRBV29-1
CDR3aa: CSVEQYNEQFF

abundance: .
j_gene: TRBJ2-5
v_gene: TRBV28
CDR3aa: CASRPTGTSGEETQYF

abundance: .
j_gene: TRBJ2-7
v_gene: TRBV11-2
CDR3aa: CASSLALAGVGEQYF

abundance: .
j_gene: TRBJ2-7
v_gene: TRBV4-3
CDR3aa: CASSQGTGPYEQYF